This paragraph covers one TCR beta chain sequence. The CDR3 is made up of 13 amino acids. Germline loops: CDR1 MGHRA, CDR2 YSYEKL. V was pared by 6 bases and J by 1 base, with 2 bases of the junction left unmatched. This sample is drawn from a study of blood T cell repertoires in COVID-19. The assay was immunoSEQ multiplex PCR, and TCRdb's table has in-frame clones only and misses some. This table has a few hundred thousand clones, roughly 90% appearing once. The chain carries TRBV4-1 and TRBJ1-1; 7 bases fit TRBD1. The clonotype was recovered from a young woman who had recovered from COVID-19. Sequenced: PBMCs or T cells enriched from blood (not recorded which). The CDR3 protein is CASSRQGNTEAFF. The DNA for the CDR3 is TGCGCCAGCAGTCGACAGGGGAACACTGAAGCTTTCTTT.